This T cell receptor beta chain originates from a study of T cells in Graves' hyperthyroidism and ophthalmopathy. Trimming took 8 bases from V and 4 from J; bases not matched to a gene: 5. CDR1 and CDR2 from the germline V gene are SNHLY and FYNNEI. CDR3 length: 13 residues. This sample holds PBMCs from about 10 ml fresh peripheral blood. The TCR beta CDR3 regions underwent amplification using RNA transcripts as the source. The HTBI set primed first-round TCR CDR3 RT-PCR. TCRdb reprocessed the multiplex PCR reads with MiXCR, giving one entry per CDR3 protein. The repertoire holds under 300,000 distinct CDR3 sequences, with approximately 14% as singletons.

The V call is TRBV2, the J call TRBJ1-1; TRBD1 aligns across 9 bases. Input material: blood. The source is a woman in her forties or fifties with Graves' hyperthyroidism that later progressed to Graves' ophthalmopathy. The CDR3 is CASEGQGFTEAFF. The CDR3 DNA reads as TGTGCCAGCGAGGGACAGGGATTCACTGAAGCTTTCTTT.